A single TCR beta chain is shown here with its context. The antigen remains undetermined. Germline CDR1 and CDR2: SEHNR and FQNEAQ (reference sequence). Trimming cost V 4 bases and J 8 bases; bases outside gene matches: 10. The CDR3 spans 16 residues. The method was immunoSEQ multiplex PCR; TCRdb's version includes in-frame clones alone and lacks a portion of them. The table shows about 35,000 clones, with roughly four fifths occurring only once. The record originates from a study of T cells in narcolepsy. Overall study: Donors had narcolepsy type 1 or type 2, or were healthy controls.

Regarding the study as a whole: Autoreactive clone sequences were missing from some blood memory CD4+ repertoires. Reportedly, autoreactive clonotypes were serially detected in patients' blood but not controls'.

The specimen was memory (CD45RA-) CD4+ T cells from blood. V is TRBV7-9 and J is TRBJ1-4; TRBD1 matches at 10 bases. This clonotype was obtained from a human donor in good health. This chain's CDR3 is CASSYPRDRGYEKLFF. CDR3 bases: TGTGCCAGCAGCTACCCCCGGGACAGGGGATACGAAAAACTGTTTTTT.